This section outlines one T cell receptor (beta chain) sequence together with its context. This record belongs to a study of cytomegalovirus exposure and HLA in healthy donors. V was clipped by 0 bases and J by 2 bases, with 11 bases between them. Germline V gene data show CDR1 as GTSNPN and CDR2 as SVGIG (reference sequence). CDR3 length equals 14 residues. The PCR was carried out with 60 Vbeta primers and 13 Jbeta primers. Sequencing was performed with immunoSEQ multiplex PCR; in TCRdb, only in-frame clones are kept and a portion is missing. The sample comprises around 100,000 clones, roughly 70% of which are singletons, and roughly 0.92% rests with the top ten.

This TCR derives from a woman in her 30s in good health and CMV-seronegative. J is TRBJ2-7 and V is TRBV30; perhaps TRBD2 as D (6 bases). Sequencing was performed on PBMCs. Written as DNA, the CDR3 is TGTGCCTGGAGTGTAAATAGCGGACCCTACGAGCAGTACTTC. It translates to CAWSVNSGPYEQYF.